Presented here are 19 T cell receptor beta chains from one specimen sequenced in a study of T-cell memory formation after mild COVID-19. MiXCR was run by TCRdb on the 5' RACE reads, yielding one entry per CDR3 protein. The profile shows a few hundred thousand distinct CDR3 sequences, around a sixth of them singletons. The specimen was PBMCs or a T cell subset sorted from them (not recorded which). The receptors originated from a man younger than 35 who had mild COVID-19 (a few samples of this study predate the infection). Cell type and time point are not known.

This clonotype has a handful of counts. The chain couples TRBV7-6 to TRBJ2-1; no clear D gene. CDR3 size: 17 residues. V shed 5 bases and J shed 2 bases, with 19 bases lying between them. CDR1 SGHVS and CDR2 FNYEAQ come from the germline V gene. The CDR3 DNA follows: TGTGCCAGCAGCCCATCCTTGGGGTCCAGCGCCTACAATGAGCAGTTCTTC. Translation: CASSPSLGSSAYNEQFF.

In its sample, this clonotype was seen many times. The genes are TRBV5-1 and TRBJ2-3; the D gene is possibly TRBD2 (6 bases). V lost 4 bases and J 5 bases, leaving 20 bases between the germline ends. Looked up from germline, CDR1 is SGHRS and CDR2 is YFSETQ. This CDR3 comprises 16 residues. In DNA, the CDR3 is TGCGCCAGCAGCCCCGGGACTCTCCTAACTGGAGATACGCAGTATTTT. Amino acids: CASSPGTLLTGDTQYF.

This clonotype showed up just a few times. The rearrangement uses TRBV5-1 and TRBJ2-1; 10 bases match TRBD1. The V and J ends lost 4 bases and 2 bases, in that order; junction bases with no gene match: 6. Germline CDR1 SGHRS, CDR2 YFSETQ. The CDR3 is 16 residues long. CDR3 nucleotide sequence: TGCGCCAGCAGCGATTCAGGACAGGGGGCCTACAATGAGCAGTTCTTC. Translating gives CASSDSGQGAYNEQFF.

This clonotype was recorded many times. The rearrangement joins TRBV20-1 to TRBJ2-7; D is unclear. Germline V CDR1 and CDR2: DFQATT, SNEGSKA (reference sequence). The CDR3 runs to 13 residues. V was clipped by 4 bases and J by 6 bases, with 16 bases between them. CDR3 in DNA: TGCAGTGCTAACGTCCCCCGGTCGGTCGAGCAGTACGTC. Its protein product is CSANVPRSVEQYV.

A note on this clonotype: A much larger clone sits a single nucleotide away, making a read error possible. The chain combines TRBV7-3 with TRBJ2-3; weak D call: TRBD2 (5 bases). The CDR3 has 14 amino acids. Germline V gene lookup returns CDR1 SGHTA and CDR2 FQGTGA. This chain's CDR3 is CARSSNHGGDTQYF. DNA for the CDR3: TGTGCCAGAAGCTCGAATCATGGAGGAGATACGCAGTATTTT.

This clonotype was counted only a few times. This chain joins TRBV5-1 and TRBJ2-1; D is unresolved. Germline V gene data show CDR1 as SGHRS and CDR2 as YFSETQ. There are 15 residues in the CDR3. V dropped 4 bases and J dropped 0 bases, with 11 bases sitting between them. CDR3 sequence reads: CASSPRPSSYNEQFF. For the CDR3, the DNA is TGCGCCAGCAGCCCGCGTCCTAGCTCCTACAATGAGCAGTTCTTC.

This clonotype has only a few counts. This chain links TRBV20-1 with TRBJ2-3, with 8 bases that match TRBD1. The germline V gene encodes CDR1 DFQATT and CDR2 SNEGSKA (reference sequence). The trim removed 6 bases at V and 2 bases at J, leaving 16 bases unmatched. CDR3 size: 17 residues. CDR3 coding DNA: TGCAGTGCCCCCGACAGGGGTTCCCACCACTTCACAGATACGCAGTATTTT. It translates to CSAPDRGSHHFTDTQYF.

This clonotype has a single count. V is TRBV4-1 and J is TRBJ2-1; unclear D gene. The CDR3 extends over 12 amino acids. The V end lost 3 bases, the J end lost 10 bases, and 10 bases lay between the germline ends. The germline gives CDR1 MGHRA, CDR2 YSYEKL. The CDR3: CASSHPTGEQFF. The CDR3 nucleotides are TGCGCCAGCAGCCACCCTACTGGAGAGCAGTTCTTC.

The V call is TRBV5-6, the J call TRBJ1-2, with D perhaps TRBD1 (5 bases). Germline assignment: CDR1 SGHDT and CDR2 YYEEEE. This CDR3 has 14 residues. Deletions cut 2 bases from V and 4 bases from J, with 12 bases between. CDR3 in amino acids: CASSLGAEGYGYTF. The CDR3 DNA reads as TGTGCCAGCAGCTTAGGGGCCGAGGGCTATGGCTACACCTTC.

This clonotype was found many times. DNA for the CDR3: TGCAGTGCTAGGGGGACGGGGAACATTCAGTACTTC. Its translation is CSARGTGNIQYF. The rearrangement uses TRBV20-1 and TRBJ2-4, with D perhaps matching TRBD1 or TRBD2 (5 bases each). CDR3 size: 12 residues. Germline CDR1 and CDR2: DFQATT and SNEGSKA (reference sequence). V was clipped by 3 bases and J by 7 bases, with 10 bases between them.

The rearrangement uses TRBV5-1 and TRBJ2-3, with 14 bases aligning to TRBD2. The V gene end was trimmed by 7 bases and the J gene end by 4 bases; junction bases not matched to a gene: 5. CDR1 and CDR2 (germline): SGHRS, YFSETQ. This CDR3 has 15 residues. The CDR3 here is CASQGTSGGPDTQYF. CDR3 nucleotides: TGCGCCAGCCAAGGGACTAGCGGGGGACCAGATACGCAGTATTTT.

This clonotype was picked up a small number of times. The V and J genes are TRBV6-2 or TRBV6-3 and TRBJ1-5, with D possibly being TRBD1 (5 bases). The CDR3 has 13 amino acids. Germline-derived CDR1 and CDR2 are MNHEY and SVGEGT. Trimming left V 6 bases short and J 4 bases short, with 10 bases between. DNA for the CDR3: TGTGCCAGCAGCCCGAGGGGAAATCAGCCCCAGCATTTT. It codes for CASSPRGNQPQHF.

This clonotype was observed many times. V is TRBV28 and J is TRBJ1-6; D not certain. Germline CDR1 is MDHEN and CDR2 is SYDVKM. V shed 5 bases and J shed 0 bases, with 8 bases lying between them. This CDR3 has 15 residues. The CDR3 bases are TGTGCCAGCAGTCTTTTGAGCTCCTATAATTCACCCCTCCACTTT. The encoded protein is CASSLLSSYNSPLHF.

The rearrangement links TRBV12-3 or TRBV12-4 to TRBJ1-2, with 11 bases matching TRBD1. The CDR3 length is 15 residues. V shed 6 bases and J 3 bases; nucleotides not matched to a gene: 6. The CDR3 bases are TGTGCCAGCAGAACCGGGACAGGGGGGGACTATGGCTACACCTTC. It specifies CASRTGTGGDYGYTF.

J is TRBJ2-7 and V is TRBV2, with D possibly being TRBD1 (6 bases). The CDR3 runs 13 residues. Germline CDR1 and CDR2: SNHLY and FYNNEI. V was shortened by 7 bases and J by 5 bases, with 15 bases between the two germline ends. This CDR3 is CASNAERGNEQYF. The CDR3 bases are TGTGCCAGCAATGCGGAGAGGGGGAACGAGCAGTACTTC. Combining the CDR3 with reference TRBV2 and TRBJ2-7 gives the whole variable domain EPEVTQTPSHQVTQMGQEVILRCVPISNHLYFYWYRQILGQKVEFLVSFYNNEISEKSEIFDDQFSVERPDGSNFTLKIRSTKLEDSAMYFCASNAERGNEQYFGPGTRLTVT.

V and J are TRBV6-1 and TRBJ2-3, with a possible D match to TRBD1 (5 bases). The CDR3 loop spans 14 amino acids. V was trimmed by 6 bases and J by 2 bases, leaving 12 bases between them. CDR1 and CDR2 (germline): MNHNS, SASEGT. For the CDR3, the DNA is TGTGCCAGCAGGAAGACAGCCCCCACAGATACGCAGTATTTT. It is translated as CASRKTAPTDTQYF.

The chain couples TRBV5-1 to TRBJ2-5; TRBD1 aligns across 9 bases. V shed 4 bases and J 2 bases; nucleotides not matched to a gene: 6. The length of the CDR3 is 15 residues. Germline assignment: CDR1 SGHRS and CDR2 YFSETQ. CDR3 protein: CASSTLTGGQETQYF. The DNA for the CDR3 is TGCGCCAGCAGCACCCTGACAGGGGGGCAAGAGACCCAGTACTTC.

The V call is TRBV4-2, the J call TRBJ2-3, with D unresolved. The CDR3 spans 15 residues. CDR1 is LGHNA and CDR2 is YNFKEQ in the germline V gene. With 5 bases removed from V and 1 base from J, the gap between germline ends came to 13 bases. CDR3 DNA: TGTGCCAGCAGCACCGTCGGTTCGGGCACAGATACGCAGTATTTT. Its protein is CASSTVGSGTDTQYF.

The chain employs TRBV4-2 and TRBJ1-2; D call uncertain. Germline V gene lookup returns CDR1 LGHNA and CDR2 YNFKEQ. V gave up 0 bases and J gave up 0 bases, with 11 bases separating them. The length of the CDR3 is 16 residues. CDR3 in amino acids: CASSQDPAAANYGYTF. CDR3 sequence (DNA): TGTGCCAGCAGCCAAGATCCGGCAGCAGCTAACTATGGCTACACCTTC.